This T cell receptor beta chain was retrieved from a study of blood T cells in healthy people across ages. General observations from the study: Diversity was estimated from one million T cells, and these estimates were considered underestimates. TCR beta diversity per million T cells fell roughly linearly with age.

The length of the CDR3 is 14 residues. Germline assignment: CDR1 SGHDT and CDR2 YYEEEE. With 3 bases removed from V and 3 bases from J, the gap between germline ends came to 13 bases. Primed by a sample-barcoded 5' primer and a J-beta primer mix, a second PCR proceeded for 7 to 11 cycles. Researchers report that a template-switch adaptor with 12 random nucleotides tagged each cDNA molecule. TCRdb independently ran MiXCR on the 5' RACE reads; one entry per CDR3 protein. The sample gives 1,500,000 or so distinct CDR3 sequences, almost 60% of which show up once; about 6.7% is in the top ten. Donors each provided around 9 milliliters of peripheral blood. Concerning this clonotype: The target antigen is unknown.

The sample comprised blood. The rearrangement joins TRBV5-6 to TRBJ2-7, with D possibly called TRBD1 or TRBD2 (5 bases each). The origin of this receptor is a man between 18 and 35 years old in good health. CDR3 sequence: CASSSTGGDYEQYF. DNA for the CDR3: TGTGCCAGCAGCTCCACTGGGGGAGACTACGAGCAGTACTTC.